The 29 T cell receptor beta chains below all came from one sample that was sequenced in a study of T cell changes during pregnancy in multiple sclerosis. The data were produced by immunoSEQ multiplex PCR, yet TCRdb's version contains in-frame clones alone and is incomplete. The sample comprises 35,000 or so clones, roughly nine tenths of which are singletons, and around 2.7% rests with the top ten. The sequences come from CD4+ T cells from peripheral blood mononuclear cells, collected in the third trimester of pregnancy. These receptors came from a female donor in good health, enrolled as a control in a pregnancy study.

The gene calls are TRBV4-1 and TRBJ2-1; 8 nucleotides match TRBD2. V lost 5 bases to trimming and J lost 0 bases; unmatched junction nucleotides: 12. CDR1 is MGHRA and CDR2 is YSYEKL in the germline V gene. There are 18 residues in the CDR3. CDR3 nucleotides: TGCGCCAGCAGCTTCCGGACAGCGGGAGTTAGCTCCTACAATGAGCAGTTCTTC. This codes for CASSFRTAGVSSYNEQFF.

This chain uses TRBV9 with TRBJ2-5; D may be TRBD2 (6 bases). CDR1 and CDR2 (germline): SGDLS, YYNGEE. V gave up 0 bases and J gave up 2 bases, with 8 bases separating them. The CDR3 is 14 residues long. CDR3: CASSVGGDQETQYF. The DNA of the CDR3 is TGTGCCAGCAGCGTAGGGGGGGATCAAGAGACCCAGTACTTC. Full variable domain (rest looked up from reference TRBV9 and TRBJ2-5): DSGVTQTPKHLITATGQRVTLRCSPRSGDLSVYWYQQSLDQGLQFLIQYYNGEERAKGNILERFSAQQFPDLHSELNLSSLELGDSALYFCASSVGGDQETQYFGPGTRLLVL.

CDR3 residues: CATSGRDRVNEQYF. In DNA form, the CDR3 reads TGTGCCACCAGCGGAAGGGACAGGGTAAACGAGCAGTACTTC. The chain joins TRBV15 to TRBJ2-5, with 9 bases fitting TRBD1. The J call may not be correct, given that the DNA end is closer to TRBJ2-7. The CDR3 has 14 amino acids. In germline, CDR1 is LNHNV, CDR2 YYDKDF (reference sequence).

The chain couples TRBV5-1 to TRBJ2-7; 9 positions agree with TRBD2. Unmatched junction bases numbered 4, after V lost 1 base and J lost 2 bases. Per germline, CDR1 SGHRS and CDR2 YFSETQ. The CDR3 loop spans 15 amino acids. Here the CDR3 reads CASSLFLAGTYEQYF. In DNA form, the CDR3 reads TGCGCCAGCAGCTTGTTCCTAGCGGGGACCTACGAGCAGTACTTC.

This sequence joins TRBV4-3 and TRBJ2-7; 7 bases line up with TRBD2. Germline V gives CDR1 LGHNA, CDR2 YSLEER. The CDR3 runs 15 residues. The trim removed 4 bases at V and 4 bases at J, leaving 10 bases unmatched. The CDR3 DNA sequence: TGCGCCAGCAGCCCGCAACTTGGGGGGGTGTACGAGCAGTACTTC. Encoded protein: CASSPQLGGVYEQYF.

The chain has TRBV18 and TRBJ1-3; a weak D match, TRBD1 (5 bases). Trimming took 0 bases from V and 7 from J, leaving 19 bases between them. The germline V gene has CDR1 KGHSH and CDR2 LQKENI. The CDR3 totals 17 residues. The CDR3 region is CASSPPATDTRWNTIYF. The CDR3 DNA is TGTGCCAGCTCACCACCAGCGACAGATACCAGGTGGAACACCATATATTTT.

J is TRBJ2-4 and V is TRBV19, with D possibly matching TRBD1 (6 bases). Germline V CDR1 and CDR2: LNHDA, SQIVND (reference sequence). V was shortened by 5 bases and J by 3 bases, with 20 bases between the two germline ends. The CDR3 covers 17 residues. The CDR3 region is CASSPPIGRGVKNIQYF. The DNA for the CDR3 is TGTGCCAGTAGTCCCCCCATTGGCAGGGGAGTCAAAAACATTCAGTACTTC.

V gene TRBV6-5 combines with J gene TRBJ1-2; 8 positions agree with TRBD1. This CDR3 contains 13 residues. J lost 7 bases, V lost 6 bases, and 7 bases had no gene match. The germline CDR1 and CDR2 sequences are MNHEY and SVGAGI. CDR3 protein: CASSRTGRGGYTF. DNA of the CDR3: TGTGCCAGCAGCCGGACAGGGCGCGGTGGCTACACCTTC.

This chain links TRBV5-1 with TRBJ1-1; D is possibly TRBD1 (5 bases). Germline V CDR1 and CDR2: SGHRS, YFSETQ. The CDR3 runs 15 residues. V lost 5 bases, J lost 0 bases, and 14 bases lay in between. The CDR3 here is CASRGGGTLNTEAFF. CDR3 nucleotide sequence: TGCGCCAGCAGGGGTGGGGGGACTCTGAACACTGAAGCTTTCTTT.

The chain carries TRBV28 and TRBJ2-2; TRBD1 matches 7 bases. The CDR3 is made up of 13 amino acids. The germline CDR1 and CDR2 sequences are MDHEN and SYDVKM. J gave up 5 bases and V 10 bases, and 7 bases lay outside the gene matches. The CDR3 loop is CAIFDRVTGELFF. The DNA for the CDR3 is TGTGCCATTTTTGACAGGGTAACCGGGGAGCTGTTTTTT.

The genes are TRBV4-2 and TRBJ2-5; TRBD2 might be the D (6 bases). CDR3 length: 15 amino acids. From germline, CDR1 is LGHNA and CDR2 YNFKEQ. V was clipped by 1 base and J by 7 bases, with 16 bases between them. This chain's CDR3 is CASSQGVGGGRTQYF. The CDR3 nucleotides are TGTGCCAGCAGCCAAGGGGTGGGTGGAGGGCGGACCCAGTACTTC.

The chain employs TRBV21-1 and TRBJ2-4; no check of the table's D call, TRBD1, against the DNA was made. TRBV21-1 is marked as a pseudogene. The CDR3 totals 17 residues. This chain's CDR3 is CASSSHPEGPQGDIQYF. The CDR3 bases are TGTGCCAGCAGCTCCCACCCTGAGGGGCCCCAGGGGGACATTCAGTACTTC.

This clone came up once. The V and J genes are TRBV13 and TRBJ2-3, with a tentative D call TRBD2 (6 bases). CDR1 is PRHDT, CDR2 FYEKMQ, per germline (reference sequence). V gave up 2 bases and J gave up 6 bases, with 9 bases separating them. CDR3 size: 13 residues. In DNA form, the CDR3 reads TGTGCCAGCAGCTTACGCGGGGCCGATACGCAGTATTTT. This encodes CASSLRGADTQYF. The full variable domain, completed using reference TRBV13 and TRBJ2-3, is AAGVIQSPRHLIKEKRETATLKCYPIPRHDTVYWYQQGPGQDPQFLISFYEKMQSDKGSIPDRFSAQQFSDYHSELNMSSLELGDSALYFCASSLRGADTQYFGPGTRLTVL.

This clone has just a few counts. One junction end disagrees with the germline gene, perhaps due to a read error. The J gene is TRBJ2-7, the V gene TRBV28; D is possibly TRBD1 (7 bases). Germline V gives CDR1 MDHEN, CDR2 SYDVKM. The CDR3 has 12 amino acids. CDR3 loop: CASSSPARGVGF. In DNA, the CDR3 is TGTGCCAGCAGTTCCCCGGCCAGGGGGGTTGGCTTC.

This clone was seen a single time. The J gene is TRBJ2-1, the V gene TRBV4-2, with 9 nucleotides matching TRBD2. The CDR3 spans 15 residues. Germline CDR1 reads LGHNA; CDR2 reads YNFKEQ. The V segment lost 0 bases and the J segment 8 bases; nucleotides outside the gene matches: 5. The CDR3 bases are TGTGCCAGCAGCCAAGATAGCGGGAGTAGAGATGAGCAGTTCTTC. Amino acids: CASSQDSGSRDEQFF.

This chain joins TRBV5-1 and TRBJ2-5; 9 bases align to TRBD1. Germline V gives CDR1 SGHRS, CDR2 YFSETQ. This CDR3 has 13 residues. Trimming took 4 bases from V and 4 from J; bases not matched to a gene: 2. The CDR3 here is CASSGGQGETQYF. In nucleotides, the CDR3 is TGCGCCAGCAGCGGGGGACAGGGAGAGACCCAGTACTTC.

Only one count was recorded for this clone. The V and J genes are TRBV19 and TRBJ1-2; D unclear. This CDR3 has 14 residues. The ends were cut back, 1 base at V and 2 bases at J, with 8 bases in the middle. CDR1 is LNHDA and CDR2 is SQIVND in the germline V gene (reference sequence). CDR3 in amino acids: CASSIVGENYGYTF. CDR3 sequence (DNA): TGTGCCAGTAGTATAGTGGGCGAAAACTATGGCTACACCTTC.

This sequence joins TRBV7-2 and TRBJ2-7; tentatively, D is TRBD1 (6 bases). V dropped 7 bases and J dropped 6 bases, with 16 bases sitting between them. The germline CDR1 and CDR2 sequences are SGHTA and FQGNSA. This CDR3 contains 13 residues. CDR3 in DNA: TGTGCCAGCACCCAGGGGTGGGGGATCGAGCAGTACTTC. Amino acids: CASTQGWGIEQYF.

This chain connects TRBV4-2 to TRBJ1-6, with TRBD1 matching 8 bases. This CDR3 has 15 residues. Germline V gene data show CDR1 as LGHNA and CDR2 as YNFKEQ. Losses at the gene ends were 3 bases for V and 3 bases for J; bases not matched to a gene: 1. CDR3 sequence (DNA): TGTGCCAGCAGCCAGGGACAGGACTATAATTCACCCCTCCACTTT. Protein: CASSQGQDYNSPLHF.

This rearrangement joins TRBV9 to TRBJ2-7, with 7 positions matching TRBD1. CDR3 size: 16 residues. Trimming at V came to 3 bases and at J to 7 bases, leaving 16 bases not matched to a gene. The germline V gene has CDR1 SGDLS and CDR2 YYNGEE. CDR3: CASSAHTTTGPSEQYF. Written as DNA, the CDR3 is TGTGCCAGCAGCGCGCATACAACGACAGGGCCCTCGGAGCAGTACTTC.

This chain joins TRBV5-5 and TRBJ2-5; the D is unclear. The CDR3 has 15 residues. From germline, CDR1 is SGHKS and CDR2 YYEKEE (reference sequence). V shed 4 bases and J shed 1 base, with 14 bases lying between them. The CDR3 coding sequence is TGTGCCAGCAGCCTGACATCGGCTTTCCAAGAGACCCAGTACTTC. Its protein product is CASSLTSAFQETQYF.

The chain combines TRBV19 with TRBJ1-1, with 8 nucleotides matching TRBD1. CDR1 and CDR2 from the germline V gene are LNHDA and SQIVND (reference sequence). This CDR3 is 13 amino acids long. Trimming at V came to 5 bases and at J to 6 bases, leaving 5 bases not matched to a gene. CDR3 nucleotides: TGTGCCAGTAGTGGACAGGGTTTGGCTGAAGCTTTCTTT. Amino acids: CASSGQGLAEAFF.

V is TRBV11-2 and J is TRBJ2-1; 7 nucleotides align to TRBD2. V gave up 1 base and J gave up 10 bases; unmatched junction bases: 7. This CDR3 has 14 amino acids. Germline V gene data show CDR1 as SGHAT and CDR2 as FQNNGV. CDR3 nucleotides: TGTGCCAGCAGCTTAGTACAACTAGCGTACGAGCAGTTCTTC. Translated, it gives CASSLVQLAYEQFF.

The chain is built from TRBV29-1 and TRBJ1-1; possible D gene TRBD1, 6 bases. The V gene's germline CDR1 is SQVTM and CDR2 ANQGSEA. V shed 8 bases and J shed 2 bases, with 15 bases lying between them. The CDR3 contains 13 residues. CDR3 amino acids: CSTTGHLNTEAFF. The CDR3 bases are TGCAGCACCACGGGACACTTAAACACTGAAGCTTTCTTT. Filled out from reference TRBV29-1 and TRBJ1-1, the complete variable domain reads SAVISQKPSRDICQRGTSLTIQCQVDSQVTMMFWYRQQPGQSLTLIATANQGSEATYESGFVIDKFPISRPNLTFSTLTVSNMSPEDSSIYLCSTTGHLNTEAFFGQGTRLTVV.

This rearrangement joins TRBV5-4 to TRBJ2-1; D is possibly TRBD2 (6 bases). With 1 base removed from V and 1 base from J, the gap between germline ends came to 12 bases. The germline CDR1 and CDR2 sequences are SGHNT and YYREEE (reference sequence). This CDR3 spans 16 amino acids. CDR3 in amino acids: CASSLPGTASYNEQFF. CDR3 DNA sequence: TGTGCCAGCAGCTTGCCCGGGACTGCTTCCTACAATGAGCAGTTCTTC.

This chain connects TRBV7-2 to TRBJ2-5, with 9 bases aligning to TRBD2. The germline CDR1 and CDR2 sequences are SGHTA and FQGNSA. The CDR3 has 14 amino acids. Trimming took 5 bases from V and 7 from J; bases not matched to a gene: 8. Written as DNA, the CDR3 is TGTGCCAGCAGCCCTATAGCGGGAGCGGGGACCCAGTACTTC. Translated, it gives CASSPIAGAGTQYF.

This sequence joins TRBV4-2 and TRBJ2-5, with a weak D call TRBD2 (6 bases). With 1 base removed from V and 4 bases from J, the gap between germline ends came to 16 bases. The V gene's germline CDR1 is LGHNA and CDR2 YNFKEQ. This CDR3 contains 16 residues. CDR3 sequence reads: CASSQGDSPGRETQYF. DNA of the CDR3: TGTGCCAGCAGCCAAGGGGACTCCCCCGGGCGAGAGACCCAGTACTTC.

The rearrangement links TRBV5-5 to TRBJ2-1, with 8 bases matching TRBD2. V shed 4 bases, J shed 2 bases, and the junction held 8 bases outside the gene matches. This CDR3 is built from 16 residues. Per the germline V gene, CDR1 is SGHKS and CDR2 is YYEKEE (reference sequence). CDR3 in amino acids: CASSGLGGDAYNEQFF. CDR3 nucleotides: TGTGCCAGCAGCGGGCTCGGGGGGGATGCCTACAATGAGCAGTTCTTC. The variable domain in full, with the rest retrieved from reference TRBV5-5 and TRBJ2-1, is DAGVTQSPTHLIKTRGQQVTLRCSPISGHKSVSWYQQVLGQGPQFIFQYYEKEERGRGNFPDRFSARQFPNYSSELNVNALLLGDSALYLCASSGLGGDAYNEQFFGPGTRLTVL.

This chain links TRBV15 with TRBJ1-2, with TRBD1 matching 7 bases. The V and J ends lost 0 bases and 4 bases, in that order; junction bases with no gene match: 11. The CDR3 sequence is 17 residues long. Germline values: CDR1 LNHNV, CDR2 YYDKDF (reference sequence). The CDR3 region is CATSRDFGFGTAYGYTF. The CDR3 DNA reads as TGTGCCACCAGCAGAGATTTTGGGTTTGGGACAGCCTATGGCTACACCTTC.